This TCR beta chain was recovered during a study of stem cell transplantation in POMP-related autoinflammatory disease. About the study: Defective thymoproteasomes were hypothesized to impair CD8+ T-cell positive selection. CD8+ T cells were low and CD4+ cells naive-skewed before transplant. After transplant, neutrophils and platelets showed 100% graft donor chimerism through one year.

Findings of the study overall: A trend toward lower repertoire diversity and greater clonality appeared in every analyzed T-cell subset of PRAID patients.

TCRdb's table, derived via immunoSEQ multiplex PCR, lists solely in-frame clones and lacks some. This table has around 2,900 clones, around 90% appearing once. As regards this clone: Its antigen is unidentified.

The CDR3 consists of 13 residues. Trimming pared 3 bases from V and 6 bases from J, leaving 9 bases between. Per the germline V gene, CDR1 is LGHDT and CDR2 is YNNKEL (reference sequence). Here the sequenced sample was CD4+ follicular helper T cells (Tfh) from PBMCs, taken after stem cell transplantation. The rearrangement links TRBV3-1 (or the pseudogene TRBV3-2) to TRBJ2-4, with D perhaps matching TRBD2 (6 bases). This receptor was obtained from a human patient with POMP-related autoinflammation and immune dysregulation (PRAID). Some T cells may arise from the graft donor. CDR3 protein: CASSQVGGNIQYF. In DNA, the CDR3 is TGTGCCAGCAGCCAGGTGGGGGGAAACATTCAGTACTTC.